The clone carrying this T cell receptor beta chain was detected a few times. Clones were sequenced by immunoSEQ multiplex PCR, and TCRdb holds only the in-frame ones, with some missing. Of roughly 300,000 clones in the sample, more than 70% were seen once. The sample belongs to a study of cytotoxic CD8 clonotypes in ibrutinib-treated CLL. V was clipped by 3 bases and J by 4 bases, with 18 bases between them. The CDR3 runs 16 residues. Looked up from germline, CDR1 is KGHSH and CDR2 is LQKENI. This clonotype was sampled from a human donor with chronic lymphocytic leukemia. The chain is built from TRBV18 and TRBJ1-2; perhaps TRBD1 as D (6 bases). Here the sequenced sample was PBMCs, taken at disease progression, from a patient treated with ibrutinib. The CDR3 nucleotides are TGTGCCAGCTCACCGTTAGGACAGTTAGATTTCTATGGCTACACCTTC. Amino acids: CASSPLGQLDFYGYTF. The whole variable domain, remainder taken from reference TRBV18 and TRBJ1-2, is NAGVMQNPRHLVRRRGQEARLRCSPMKGHSHVYWYRQLPEEGLKFMVYLQKENIIDESGMPKERFSAEFPKEGPSILRIQQVVRGDSAAYFCASSPLGQLDFYGYTFGSGTRLTVV.